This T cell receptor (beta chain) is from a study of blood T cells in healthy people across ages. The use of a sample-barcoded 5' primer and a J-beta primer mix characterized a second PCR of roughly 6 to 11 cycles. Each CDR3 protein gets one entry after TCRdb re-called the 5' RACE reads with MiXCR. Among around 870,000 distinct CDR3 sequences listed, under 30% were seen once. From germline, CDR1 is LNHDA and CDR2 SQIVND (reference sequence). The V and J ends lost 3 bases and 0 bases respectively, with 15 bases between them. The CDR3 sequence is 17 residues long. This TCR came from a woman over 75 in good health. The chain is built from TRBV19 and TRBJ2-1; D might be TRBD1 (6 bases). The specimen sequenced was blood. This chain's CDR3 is CASSMGRTGSSYNEQFF. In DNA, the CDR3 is TGTGCCAGTAGTATGGGTCGAACAGGGAGCTCCTACAATGAGCAGTTCTTC.